Listed below are T cell receptor beta chains from one sample, sequenced in a study of identifying expanded T cells in peripheral blood. Sequencing was performed with immunoSEQ multiplex PCR; in TCRdb, only in-frame clones are kept and a portion is missing. The data contain some 70,000 clones, roughly 90% of them singletons. The sequenced material came from blood. These TCRs come from a person between 18 and 69 years old in good health. CDR3s include the opening cysteine and the closing phenylalanine or tryptophan. The order of the fields is CDR3 DNA, CDR3 protein, D gene, V gene, J gene, clone size. D genes are given only for firm matches. Clone size is shown for a subset of rows, as once, few, many or a class of expanded clone.

TGCGCCAGCAGCTCACTTGGAGGACAGCCTAACACCGGGGAGCTGTTTTTT,CASSSLGGQPNTGELFF,-,TRBV5-1,TRBJ2-2,-
TGTGCCAGTAGTATAAACGGGGCACGAGCAGATACGCAGTATTTT,CASSINGARADTQYF,-,TRBV19,TRBJ2-3,-
TGTGCCATCAGTGATATTGGGACCGGGGAGCTGTTTTTT,CAISDIGTGELFF,-,TRBV10-3,TRBJ2-2,-
TGTGCCAGCAGGAACCGACAGGCAGGAAACACCATATATTTT,CASRNRQAGNTIYF,-,TRBV7-2,TRBJ1-3,few
TGTGCCAGCAGCTTGCGGGAGACAGCATATACCGGGGAGCTGTTTTTT,CASSLRETAYTGELFF,-,TRBV5-5,TRBJ2-2,-
TGTGCCAGCAGCCAATACTGGGGGGGACTACCAACTAATGAAAAACTGTTTTTT,CASSQYWGGLPTNEKLFF,-,TRBV14,TRBJ1-4,-
TGTGCCAGCAGCTTCGTTGGGGGGACCTACGAGCAGTACTTC,CASSFVGGTYEQYF,-,TRBV5-6,TRBJ2-7,-
TGTGCCAGCAGTTTGGGTACCTTTCTCGGACTAGCTCTAAACAATGAGCAGTTCTTC,CASSLGTFLGLALNNEQFF,TRBD2,TRBV28,TRBJ2-1,-
TGTGCCATCAGTGAAGGGACAGTCTATGGCTACACCTTC,CAISEGTVYGYTF,TRBD1,TRBV10-3,TRBJ1-2,-
TGTGCCAGCAGCTTGGGACATCCGAGCTCTGGAAACACCATATATTTT,CASSLGHPSSGNTIYF,-,TRBV5-6,TRBJ1-3,-
TGTGCCAGCAGCTTAGTAGGGGCAAGGGAGAAGAACACTGAAGCTTTCTTT,CASSLVGAREKNTEAFF,-,TRBV7-9,TRBJ1-1,-
TGTGCCAGCAGGCCAGCTCTCAATCAGCCCCAGCATTTT,CASRPALNQPQHF,-,TRBV27,TRBJ1-5,-
TGTGCCAGCAGCCTAGATCTGGGCTACAATGAGCAGTTCTTC,CASSLDLGYNEQFF,-,TRBV14,TRBJ2-1,-
TGTGCCTTCTACGAGCAGTACTTC,CAFYEQYF,-,TRBV10-3,TRBJ2-7,-
TGCGCCAGCAGCGCCAGTACCACGGCACTCCACAACACCATATATTTT,CASSASTTALHNTIYF,-,TRBV4-3,TRBJ1-3,-
TGTGCCAGCAGCTTTAATCGGGTATCCACTGAAGCTTTCTTT,CASSFNRVSTEAFF,-,TRBV7-2,TRBJ1-1,-
TGTGCCTGGAGCGAGGGACAAGAGTCCCTCTATGGCTACACCTTC,CAWSEGQESLYGYTF,-,TRBV30,TRBJ1-2,few
TGTGCCAGCAGCTTGATGACTAGCGTGGACGAGCAGTACTTC,CASSLMTSVDEQYF,TRBD2,TRBV7-9,TRBJ2-7,-
TGTGCCAGCCACATGGCCTATTCTATCACAGATACGCAGTATTTT,CASHMAYSITDTQYF,-,TRBV28,TRBJ2-3,-
TGTGCCTGGAGTGTAAATAGGCTTCCCACCGGGGAGCTGTTTTTT,CAWSVNRLPTGELFF,-,TRBV30,TRBJ2-2,-
TGTGCCACCGTCTGGGGCACTGAAGCTTTCTTT,CATVWGTEAFF,-,TRBV6-5,TRBJ1-1,-
TGTGCCAGCAGCTTAGAGGAAAACACTGAAGCTTTCTTT,CASSLEENTEAFF,-,TRBV11-3,TRBJ1-1,-